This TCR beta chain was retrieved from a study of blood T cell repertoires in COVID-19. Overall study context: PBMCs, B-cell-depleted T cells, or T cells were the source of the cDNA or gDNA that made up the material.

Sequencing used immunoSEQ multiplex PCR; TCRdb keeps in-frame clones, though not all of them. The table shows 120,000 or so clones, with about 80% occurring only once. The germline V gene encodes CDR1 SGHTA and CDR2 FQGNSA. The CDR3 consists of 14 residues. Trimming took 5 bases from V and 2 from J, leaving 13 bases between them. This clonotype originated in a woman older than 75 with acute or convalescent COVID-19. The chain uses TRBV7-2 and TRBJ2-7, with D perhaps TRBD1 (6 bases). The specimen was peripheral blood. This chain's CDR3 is CASSPVRTAYEQYF. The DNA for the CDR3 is TGTGCCAGCAGCCCGGTAAGGACAGCCTACGAGCAGTACTTC.